This TCR beta chain stems from a study of CD8 T cells in ankylosing spondylitis. TCRdb re-analysed the 5' RACE reads in MiXCR, keeping a single row per CDR3 protein. This table has some 700,000 distinct CDR3 sequences, roughly 19% appearing once. Many counts were recorded for this clonotype. As yet, its antigen is unknown. Germline CDR1 SQVTM, CDR2 ANQGSEA. Trimming cost V 7 bases and J 15 bases; bases outside gene matches: 9. The CDR3 covers 12 residues. Study results and limitations: Clones linked to disease were reported to show significant enrichment in matched ankylosing spondylitis synovial fluid. Seemingly characteristic of ankylosing spondylitis blood was a TCR beta motif consisting of about 8 highly homologous variants. Disease-linked clones had a CD8+ phenotype and relatively low frequency in peripheral blood.

The sequencing sample was made of blood, either unsorted or a sorted T cell fraction (not recorded which). The origin of this receptor is a male donor with ankylosing spondylitis. The chain has TRBV29-1 and TRBJ2-1; 13 bases fit TRBD2. CDR3 protein: CSGTSGGALVFF. DNA of the CDR3: TGCAGCGGAACTAGCGGGGGGGCGTTAGTGTTCTTC.